This entry concerns a single TCR beta chain. The data belong to a study of sequential checkpoint blockade in melanoma. Study summary: Each arm's sequence ended with maintenance nivolumab.

The treatment was: randomized to nivolumab then ipilimumab (arm A) or the reverse (arm B). None of the patients previously received DNA-damaging chemotherapy. Sorted cells were live CD3+CD8+, lacking CD19 and CD56, from PBMCs. There are 16 residues in the CDR3. Germline assignment: CDR1 SNHLY and CDR2 FYNNEI. V lost 0 bases to trimming and J lost 3 bases, with 12 bases between them. Profiling relied on immunoSEQ multiplex PCR, and the TCRdb table lists in-frame clones only, not all of them. The sample carries some 9,000 clones, roughly 77% recorded once. This sequence joins TRBV2 and TRBJ1-5, with D unresolved. The receptor's source is a human donor with melanoma. The sequencing used CD8+ T cells sorted from blood (inferred from file names), collected from a patient given nivolumab and ipilimumab in sequence. CDR3 nucleotide sequence: TGTGCCAGCAGTGAAGCGCTAGAGACCGCCAATCAGCCCCAGCATTTT. Its protein product is CASSEALETANQPQHF.